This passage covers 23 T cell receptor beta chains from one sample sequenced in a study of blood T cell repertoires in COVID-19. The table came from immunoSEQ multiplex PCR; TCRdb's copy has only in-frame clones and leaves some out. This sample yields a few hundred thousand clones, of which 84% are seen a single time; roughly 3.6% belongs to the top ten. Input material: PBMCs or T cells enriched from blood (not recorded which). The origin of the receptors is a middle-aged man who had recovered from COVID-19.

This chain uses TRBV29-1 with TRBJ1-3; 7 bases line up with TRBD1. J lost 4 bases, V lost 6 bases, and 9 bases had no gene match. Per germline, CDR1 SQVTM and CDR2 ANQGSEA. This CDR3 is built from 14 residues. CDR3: CSVADRAQGNTIYF. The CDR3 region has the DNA TGCAGCGTAGCCGACAGGGCCCAAGGAAACACCATATATTTT.

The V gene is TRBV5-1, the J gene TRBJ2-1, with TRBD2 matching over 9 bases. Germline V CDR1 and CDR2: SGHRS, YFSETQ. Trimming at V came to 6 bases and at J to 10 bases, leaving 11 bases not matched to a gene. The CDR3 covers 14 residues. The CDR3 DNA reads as TGCGCCAGCAAGCTAGCGGGAAAGGACGGGGAGCAGTTCTTC. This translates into CASKLAGKDGEQFF. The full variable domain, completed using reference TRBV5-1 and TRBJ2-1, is KAGVTQTPRYLIKTRGQQVTLSCSPISGHRSVSWYQQTPGQGLQFLFEYFSETQRNKGNFPGRFSGRQFSNSRSEMNVSTLELGDSALYLCASKLAGKDGEQFFGPGTRLTVL.

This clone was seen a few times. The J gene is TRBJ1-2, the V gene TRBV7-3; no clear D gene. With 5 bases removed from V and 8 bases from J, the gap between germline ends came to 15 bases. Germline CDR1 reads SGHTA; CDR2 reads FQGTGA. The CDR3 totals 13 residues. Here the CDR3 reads CASSLGVEGGYTF. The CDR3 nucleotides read TGTGCCAGCAGCCTCGGGGTCGAGGGAGGCTACACCTTC.

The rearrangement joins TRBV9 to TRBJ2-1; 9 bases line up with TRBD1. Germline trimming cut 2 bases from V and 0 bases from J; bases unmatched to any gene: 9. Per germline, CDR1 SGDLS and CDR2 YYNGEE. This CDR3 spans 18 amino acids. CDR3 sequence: CASSVRGTGISSYNEQFF. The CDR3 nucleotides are TGTGCCAGCAGCGTGAGGGGGACAGGGATTAGCTCCTACAATGAGCAGTTCTTC.

The CDR3, as DNA: TGCGCCAGCAGGTTCGGGGGGTCACCCGAAGAGACCCAGTACTTC. It translates to CASRFGGSPEETQYF. This chain links TRBV5-1 with TRBJ2-5; 7 positions agree with TRBD2. With 5 bases clipped from V and 3 bases from J, the junction kept 10 bases outside the gene matches. This CDR3 comprises 15 residues. The V gene's germline CDR1 is SGHRS and CDR2 YFSETQ.

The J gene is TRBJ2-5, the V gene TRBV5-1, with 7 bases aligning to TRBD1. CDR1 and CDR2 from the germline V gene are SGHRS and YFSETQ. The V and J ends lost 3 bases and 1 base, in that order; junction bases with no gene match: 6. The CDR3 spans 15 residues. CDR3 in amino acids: CASSSLGQPQETQYF. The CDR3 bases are TGCGCCAGCAGCTCCCTGGGACAGCCCCAAGAGACCCAGTACTTC. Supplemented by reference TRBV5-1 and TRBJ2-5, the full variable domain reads KAGVTQTPRYLIKTRGQQVTLSCSPISGHRSVSWYQQTPGQGLQFLFEYFSETQRNKGNFPGRFSGRQFSNSRSEMNVSTLELGDSALYLCASSSLGQPQETQYFGPGTRLLVL.

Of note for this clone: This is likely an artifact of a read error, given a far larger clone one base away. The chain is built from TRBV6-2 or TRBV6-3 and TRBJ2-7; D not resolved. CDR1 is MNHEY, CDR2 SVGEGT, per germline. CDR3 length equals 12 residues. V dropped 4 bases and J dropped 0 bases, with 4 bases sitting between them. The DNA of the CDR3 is TGTGCCAGCAGTTCCAGCTCCTACGAGCAGTACTTC. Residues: CASSSSSYEQYF.

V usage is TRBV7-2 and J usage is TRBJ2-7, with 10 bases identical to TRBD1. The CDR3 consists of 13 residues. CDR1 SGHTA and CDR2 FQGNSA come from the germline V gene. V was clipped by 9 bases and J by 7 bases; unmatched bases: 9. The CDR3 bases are TGTGCCAGTAACCGGGACAGGGGACGGGAGCAGTACTTC. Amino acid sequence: CASNRDRGREQYF.

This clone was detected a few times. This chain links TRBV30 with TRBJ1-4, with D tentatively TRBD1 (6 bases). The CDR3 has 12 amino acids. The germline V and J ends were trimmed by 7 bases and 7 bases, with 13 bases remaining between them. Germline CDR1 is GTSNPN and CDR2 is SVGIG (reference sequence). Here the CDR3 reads CASQGRGEKLFF. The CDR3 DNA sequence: TGTGCCTCACAGGGTAGGGGTGAAAAACTGTTTTTT.

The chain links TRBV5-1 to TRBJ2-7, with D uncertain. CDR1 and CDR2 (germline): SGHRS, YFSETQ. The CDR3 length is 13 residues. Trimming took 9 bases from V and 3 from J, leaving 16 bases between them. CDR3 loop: CATPFSLIYEQYF. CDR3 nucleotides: TGCGCCACGCCATTTAGCCTCATCTACGAGCAGTACTTC. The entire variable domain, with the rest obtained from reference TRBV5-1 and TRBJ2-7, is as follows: KAGVTQTPRYLIKTRGQQVTLSCSPISGHRSVSWYQQTPGQGLQFLFEYFSETQRNKGNFPGRFSGRQFSNSRSEMNVSTLELGDSALYLCATPFSLIYEQYFGPGTRLTVT.

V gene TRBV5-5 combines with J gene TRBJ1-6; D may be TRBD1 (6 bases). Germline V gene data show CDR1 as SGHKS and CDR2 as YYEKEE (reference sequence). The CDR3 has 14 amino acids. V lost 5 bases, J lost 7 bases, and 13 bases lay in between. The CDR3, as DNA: TGTGCCAGCAGATTGAGGACAGACAATTCACCCCTCCACTTT. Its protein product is CASRLRTDNSPLHF.

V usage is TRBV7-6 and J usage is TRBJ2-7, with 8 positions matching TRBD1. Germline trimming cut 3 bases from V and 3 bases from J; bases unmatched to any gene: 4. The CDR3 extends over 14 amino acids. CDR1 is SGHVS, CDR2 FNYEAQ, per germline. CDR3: CASSFPGQGYEQYF. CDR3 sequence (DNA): TGTGCCAGCAGCTTTCCCGGACAGGGCTACGAGCAGTACTTC. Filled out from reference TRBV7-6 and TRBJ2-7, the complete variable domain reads GAGVSQSPRYKVTKRGQDVALRCDPISGHVSLYWYRQALGQGPEFLTYFNYEAQQDKSGLPNDRFSAERPEGSISTLTIQRTEQRDSAMYRCASSFPGQGYEQYFGPGTRLTVT.

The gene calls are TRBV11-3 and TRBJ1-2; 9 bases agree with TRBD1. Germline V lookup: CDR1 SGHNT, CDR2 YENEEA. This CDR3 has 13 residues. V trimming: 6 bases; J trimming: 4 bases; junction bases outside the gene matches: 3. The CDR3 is CASRSTGGYGYTF. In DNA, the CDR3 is TGTGCCAGCAGGTCGACAGGGGGCTATGGCTACACCTTC. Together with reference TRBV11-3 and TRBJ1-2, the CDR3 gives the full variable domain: EAGVVQSPRYKIIEKKQPVAFWCNPISGHNTLYWYLQNLGQGPELLIRYENEEAVDDSQLPKDRFSAERLKGVDSTLKIQPAELGDSAVYLCASRSTGGYGYTFGSGTRLTVV.

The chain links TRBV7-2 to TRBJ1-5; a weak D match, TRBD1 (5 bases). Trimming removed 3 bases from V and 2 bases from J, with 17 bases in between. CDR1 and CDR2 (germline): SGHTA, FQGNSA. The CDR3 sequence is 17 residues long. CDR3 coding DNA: TGTGCCAGCAGCTTTGGGGGGAGAGGGATGGGCAATCAGCCCCAGCATTTT. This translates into CASSFGGRGMGNQPQHF.

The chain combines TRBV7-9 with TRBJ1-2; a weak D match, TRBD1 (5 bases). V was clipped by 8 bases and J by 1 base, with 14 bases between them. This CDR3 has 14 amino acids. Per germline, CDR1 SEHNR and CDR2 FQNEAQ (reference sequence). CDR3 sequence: CASSLGQYNYGYTF. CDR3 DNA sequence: TGTGCCAGCTCGCTAGGACAATATAACTATGGCTACACCTTC.

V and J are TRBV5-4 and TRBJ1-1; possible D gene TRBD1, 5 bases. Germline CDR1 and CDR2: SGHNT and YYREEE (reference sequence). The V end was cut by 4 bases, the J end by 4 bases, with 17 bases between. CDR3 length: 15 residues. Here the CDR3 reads CASSEGGVVVTEAFF. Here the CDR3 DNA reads TGTGCCAGCAGCGAGGGAGGGGTCGTGGTCACTGAAGCTTTCTTT.

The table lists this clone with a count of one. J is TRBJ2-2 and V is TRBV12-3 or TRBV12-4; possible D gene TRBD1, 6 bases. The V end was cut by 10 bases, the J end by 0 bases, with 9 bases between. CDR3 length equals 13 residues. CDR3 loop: CATRGSNTGELFF. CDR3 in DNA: TGTGCCACTAGGGGGTCGAACACCGGGGAGCTGTTTTTT.

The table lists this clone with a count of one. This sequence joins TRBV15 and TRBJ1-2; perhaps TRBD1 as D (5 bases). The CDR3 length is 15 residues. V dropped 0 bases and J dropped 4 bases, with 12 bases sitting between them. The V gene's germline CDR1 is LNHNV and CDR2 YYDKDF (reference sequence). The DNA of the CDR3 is TGTGCCACCAGCAGAGATCTTCAGGGCGCCTATGGCTACACCTTC. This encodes CATSRDLQGAYGYTF.

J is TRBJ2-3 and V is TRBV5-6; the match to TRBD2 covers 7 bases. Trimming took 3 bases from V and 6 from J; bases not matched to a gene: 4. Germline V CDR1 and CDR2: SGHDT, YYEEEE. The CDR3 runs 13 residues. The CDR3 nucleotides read TGTGCCAGCAGCTGGGCGGGGGTCGATACGCAGTATTTT. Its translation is CASSWAGVDTQYF.

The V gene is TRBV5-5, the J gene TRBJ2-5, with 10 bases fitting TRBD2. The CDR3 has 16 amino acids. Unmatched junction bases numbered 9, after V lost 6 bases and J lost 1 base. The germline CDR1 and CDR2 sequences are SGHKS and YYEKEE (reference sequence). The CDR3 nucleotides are TGTGCCAGCACCCCTTATAGCGGGGGGCGCCAAGAGACCCAGTACTTC. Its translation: CASTPYSGGRQETQYF.

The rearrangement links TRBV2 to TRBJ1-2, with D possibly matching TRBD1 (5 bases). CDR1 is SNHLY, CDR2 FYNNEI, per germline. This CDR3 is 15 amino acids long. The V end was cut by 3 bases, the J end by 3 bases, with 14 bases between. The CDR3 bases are TGTGCCAGCAGTGACCCAAGCGGGGGATACTATGGCTACACCTTC. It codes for CASSDPSGGYYGYTF.

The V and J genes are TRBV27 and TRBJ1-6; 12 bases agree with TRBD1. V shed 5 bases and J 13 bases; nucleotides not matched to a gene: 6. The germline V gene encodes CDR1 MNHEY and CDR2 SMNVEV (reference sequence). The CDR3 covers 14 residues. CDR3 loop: CASSGGTGGSPLHF. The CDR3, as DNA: TGTGCCAGCAGTGGGGGGACAGGGGGCTCCCCCCTCCACTTT.

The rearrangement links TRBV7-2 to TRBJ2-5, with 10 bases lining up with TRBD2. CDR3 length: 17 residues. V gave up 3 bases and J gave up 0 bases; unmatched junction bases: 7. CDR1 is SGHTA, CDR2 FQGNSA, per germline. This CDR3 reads CASSFGGLALYQETQYF. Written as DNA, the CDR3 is TGTGCCAGCAGCTTTGGGGGACTAGCGCTCTACCAAGAGACCCAGTACTTC.